The 25 T cell receptor beta chains below come from one sample, sequenced in a study of cytomegalovirus exposure and HLA in healthy donors. The PCR made use of 60 Vbeta and 13 Jbeta primers. The assay was immunoSEQ multiplex PCR, and TCRdb's table has in-frame clones only and misses some. The data hold 50,000 or so clones, with around 85% observed a single time. The source material was PBMCs. Receptors originate from a boy under 18 in good health and CMV-seropositive.

This rearrangement joins TRBV6-6 to TRBJ2-7; D unclear. Germline values: CDR1 MNHNY, CDR2 SVGAGI (reference sequence). This CDR3 has 15 residues. Trimming left V 4 bases short and J 3 bases short, with 16 bases between. CDR3 region: CASSLRSNPGYEQYF. As DNA, the CDR3 is TGTGCCAGCAGTTTACGGTCCAACCCGGGCTACGAGCAGTACTTC.

This sequence joins TRBV7-2 and TRBJ2-5, with D hard to call. In germline, CDR1 is SGHTA, CDR2 FQGNSA. Trimming shortened V by 5 bases and J by 5 bases, and 12 bases separated the two germline ends. The CDR3 has 13 residues. The CDR3 DNA reads TGTGCCAGCAGCCCTGATCTAGTGGAGACCCAGTACTTC. Protein product: CASSPDLVETQYF.

V and J are TRBV19 and TRBJ2-1; D is perhaps TRBD1 (5 bases). The V end was cut by 5 bases, the J end by 2 bases, with 13 bases between. Germline CDR1 is LNHDA and CDR2 is SQIVND (reference sequence). CDR3 length equals 15 residues. The CDR3 sequence is CASSLQGPAYNEQFF. CDR3 bases: TGTGCCAGTAGTCTTCAGGGTCCCGCCTACAATGAGCAGTTCTTC.

Only one count was recorded for this clone. The DNA of the CDR3 is TGTGCCAGCAGTGGAGGGTTTAATTCACCCCTCCACTTT. This encodes CASSGGFNSPLHF. The V gene is TRBV2, the J gene TRBJ1-6; no definite D call. CDR1 and CDR2 (germline): SNHLY, FYNNEI. This CDR3 is built from 13 residues. Trimming pared 4 bases from V and 6 bases from J, leaving 7 bases between.

This chain uses TRBV4-2 with TRBJ2-5, with TRBD1 matching 9 bases. CDR1 and CDR2 from the germline V gene are LGHNA and YNFKEQ. Unmatched junction bases numbered 4, after V lost 4 bases and J lost 4 bases. The length of the CDR3 is 14 residues. The chain's CDR3 is CASSLGQGGETQYF. For the CDR3, the DNA is TGTGCCAGCAGCCTGGGACAGGGTGGAGAGACCCAGTACTTC.

The chain couples TRBV9 to TRBJ1-1; D might be TRBD1 (5 bases). V lost 4 bases and J 4 bases, leaving 14 bases between the germline ends. CDR1 is SGDLS and CDR2 is YYNGEE in the germline V gene. There are 14 residues in the CDR3. The CDR3 sequence is CASSSQGKSTEAFF. For the CDR3, the DNA is TGTGCCAGCAGCTCCCAGGGTAAGAGCACTGAAGCTTTCTTT.

This chain joins TRBV5-1 and TRBJ1-2; weak D call: TRBD1 (5 bases). Germline V CDR1 and CDR2: SGHRS, YFSETQ. The V end lost 3 bases, the J end lost 8 bases, and 17 bases lay between the germline ends. This CDR3 is built from 14 residues. This chain's CDR3 is CASSSDRGIEGYTF. CDR3 in DNA: TGCGCCAGCAGCTCTGATAGGGGAATCGAGGGCTACACCTTC.

V is TRBV7-9 and J is TRBJ1-2; perhaps TRBD1 as D (5 bases). CDR3 length: 10 residues. V was pared by 5 bases and J by 7 bases, with 5 bases between. Germline CDR1 is SEHNR and CDR2 is FQNEAQ (reference sequence). For the CDR3, the DNA is TGTGCCAGCAGCCAGGGTGGCTACACCTTC. As protein: CASSQGGYTF.

This chain joins TRBV7-9 and TRBJ1-1; a weak D match, TRBD1 (5 bases). Germline-derived CDR1 and CDR2 are SEHNR and FQNEAQ (reference sequence). The CDR3 runs 14 residues. Trimming pared 5 bases from V and 9 bases from J, leaving 19 bases between. This CDR3 is CASSPKMGGTKAFF. CDR3 DNA: TGTGCCAGCAGCCCCAAAATGGGGGGGACTAAAGCTTTCTTT.

The gene calls are TRBV4-2 and TRBJ2-7, with 12 bases aligning to TRBD1. CDR1 LGHNA and CDR2 YNFKEQ come from the germline V gene. Trimming cost V 4 bases and J 4 bases; bases outside gene matches: 14. The CDR3 runs to 18 residues. CDR3: CASSPPLGRDRGLYEQYF. As DNA, the CDR3 is TGTGCCAGCAGCCCCCCACTCGGACGGGACAGGGGGCTATACGAGCAGTACTTC.

The chain couples TRBV5-1 to TRBJ2-3, with 13 bases matching TRBD2. CDR3 length: 16 amino acids. Germline CDR1 is SGHRS and CDR2 is YFSETQ. Trimming took 4 bases from V and 1 from J; bases not matched to a gene: 3. CDR3 residues: CASSPGLAGGTDTQYF. DNA for the CDR3: TGCGCCAGCAGCCCTGGACTAGCGGGGGGCACAGATACGCAGTATTTT.

The rearrangement links TRBV6-5 to TRBJ1-1; D is unresolved. The CDR3 is 13 residues long. The V end was cut by 6 bases, the J end by 1 base, with 9 bases between. Germline V gene data show CDR1 as MNHEY and CDR2 as SVGAGI. The CDR3 bases are TGTGCCAGCAGCAATTACAAGAACACTGAAGCTTTCTTT. Encoded protein: CASSNYKNTEAFF.

This clone is a singleton in its sample. This chain joins TRBV9 and TRBJ1-3; no clear D. V was shortened by 0 bases and J by 4 bases, with 8 bases between the two germline ends. The germline CDR1 and CDR2 sequences are SGDLS and YYNGEE. The CDR3 contains 14 residues. DNA for the CDR3: TGTGCCAGCAGCGTAGCAACTTCAGGAAACACCATATATTTT. Translated, it gives CASSVATSGNTIYF.

V gene TRBV27 combines with J gene TRBJ1-1; D is possibly TRBD1 (5 bases). V was shortened by 5 bases and J by 0 bases, with 13 bases between the two germline ends. CDR1 MNHEY and CDR2 SMNVEV come from the germline V gene (reference sequence). CDR3 size: 15 residues. The CDR3 DNA follows: TGTGCCAGCAGTACATCCGGGGGGATGAACACTGAAGCTTTCTTT. It yields the protein CASSTSGGMNTEAFF.

This rearrangement joins TRBV7-6 to TRBJ1-1, with 7 bases fitting TRBD1. Germline lookup yields CDR1 SGHVS and CDR2 FNYEAQ. The length of the CDR3 is 17 residues. Trimming cost V 5 bases and J 6 bases; bases outside gene matches: 18. CDR3 amino acids: CASSPPGTEGFFAEAFF. CDR3 coding DNA: TGTGCCAGCAGCCCCCCCGGGACAGAAGGGTTTTTCGCTGAAGCTTTCTTT. The entire variable domain, with the rest obtained from reference TRBV7-6 and TRBJ1-1, is as follows: GAGVSQSPRYKVTKRGQDVALRCDPISGHVSLYWYRQALGQGPEFLTYFNYEAQQDKSGLPNDRFSAERPEGSISTLTIQRTEQRDSAMYRCASSPPGTEGFFAEAFFGQGTRLTVV.

The rearrangement links TRBV6-1 to TRBJ1-6; D not certain. The germline V and J ends were trimmed by 7 bases and 8 bases, with 6 bases remaining between them. CDR1 MNHNS and CDR2 SASEGT come from the germline V gene. The length of the CDR3 is 11 residues. CDR3 amino acids: CASTRDSPLHF. For the CDR3, the DNA is TGTGCCAGCACTCGGGATTCACCCCTCCACTTT.

V is TRBV2 and J is TRBJ2-5; 9 bases align to TRBD2. The CDR3 loop spans 14 amino acids. Germline V gives CDR1 SNHLY, CDR2 FYNNEI. Trimming cost V 8 bases and J 4 bases; bases outside gene matches: 8. This CDR3 is CASSSGGLAETQYF. Here the CDR3 DNA reads TGTGCCAGCTCAAGCGGGGGGCTAGCAGAGACCCAGTACTTC.

V and J are TRBV7-2 and TRBJ2-1; TRBD1 matches 8 bases. In germline, CDR1 is SGHTA, CDR2 FQGNSA. The V segment lost 8 bases and the J segment 6 bases; nucleotides outside the gene matches: 12. The CDR3 totals 15 residues. The CDR3, as DNA: TGTGCCAGCTCCCAGGGGGCCAGTCCAGGCAATGAGCAGTTCTTC. Its translation is CASSQGASPGNEQFF. The full variable domain, completed using reference TRBV7-2 and TRBJ2-1, is GAGVSQSPSNKVTEKGKDVELRCDPISGHTALYWYRQSLGQGLEFLIYFQGNSAPDKSGLPSDRFSAERTGGSVSTLTIQRTQQEDSAVYLCASSQGASPGNEQFFGPGTRLTVL.

The chain recombines TRBV9 with TRBJ1-6; D uncertain. Germline V gene data show CDR1 as SGDLS and CDR2 as YYNGEE. Trimming left V 4 bases short and J 8 bases short, with 16 bases between. The CDR3 contains 15 residues. The CDR3 DNA is TGTGCCAGCAGCCCAGACGGGGTAAGCCATTCACCCCTCCACTTT. This translates into CASSPDGVSHSPLHF.

The CDR3 sequence is CASSQEGLAGGDTQYF. CDR3 coding DNA: TGCGCCAGCAGCCAAGAGGGACTAGCGGGGGGAGATACGCAGTATTTT. This chain links TRBV4-1 with TRBJ2-3, with 15 bases identical to TRBD2. Germline V gives CDR1 MGHRA, CDR2 YSYEKL. Losses at the gene ends were 0 bases for V and 5 bases for J; bases not matched to a gene: 0. CDR3 size: 16 residues.

The chain recombines TRBV19 with TRBJ1-1; no reliable D call. Trimming took off 3 bases at V and 5 bases at J, with 10 bases between the two ends. Per germline, CDR1 LNHDA and CDR2 SQIVND (reference sequence). CDR3 length: 13 amino acids. The DNA of the CDR3 is TGTGCCAGTAGTATTAGAGTGAGGACTGAAGCTTTCTTT. Translating gives CASSIRVRTEAFF.

The chain joins TRBV19 to TRBJ1-1; maybe TRBD1 (6 bases). V was cut by 6 bases and J by 5 bases, with 13 bases left in between. Germline V lookup: CDR1 LNHDA, CDR2 SQIVND (reference sequence). This CDR3 contains 13 residues. The CDR3 protein is CASRGTRFTEAFF. As DNA, the CDR3 is TGTGCCAGTAGAGGGACACGTTTTACTGAAGCTTTCTTT. The full variable domain, with the rest looked up from reference TRBV19 and TRBJ1-1, is DGGITQSPKYLFRKEGQNVTLSCEQNLNHDAMYWYRQDPGQGLRLIYYSQIVNDFQKGDIAEGYSVSREKKESFPLTVTSAQKNPTAFYLCASRGTRFTEAFFGQGTRLTVV.

This clone turned up a few times. The J gene is TRBJ2-1, the V gene TRBV7-9, with D tentatively TRBD2 (8 bases). This CDR3 has 16 residues. Germline V gene sequence: CDR1 SEHNR, CDR2 FQNEAQ (reference sequence). V lost 4 bases, J lost 5 bases, and 18 bases lay in between. The CDR3 protein is CASSSQGGSGDNEQFF. In nucleotides, the CDR3 is TGTGCCAGCAGCTCCCAGGGGGGTAGCGGGGACAATGAGCAGTTCTTC.

Written as DNA, the CDR3 is TGTGCCGTAGGACTCTCCTACAATGAGCAGTTCTTC. The encoded protein is CAVGLSYNEQFF. This chain joins TRBV19 and TRBJ2-1, with D maybe TRBD2 (5 bases). CDR3 length: 12 residues. V was trimmed by 11 bases and J by 0 bases, leaving 8 bases between them. The germline CDR1 and CDR2 sequences are LNHDA and SQIVND (reference sequence).

The count of this clone is one. V gene TRBV5-6 combines with J gene TRBJ1-1; possible D gene TRBD1, 5 bases. V shed 0 bases and J shed 0 bases, with 9 bases lying between them. Germline lookup yields CDR1 SGHDT and CDR2 YYEEEE. The CDR3 consists of 15 residues. The CDR3 sequence is CASSLVDRMNTEAFF. The CDR3 DNA is TGTGCCAGCAGCTTGGTAGACAGAATGAACACTGAAGCTTTCTTT.